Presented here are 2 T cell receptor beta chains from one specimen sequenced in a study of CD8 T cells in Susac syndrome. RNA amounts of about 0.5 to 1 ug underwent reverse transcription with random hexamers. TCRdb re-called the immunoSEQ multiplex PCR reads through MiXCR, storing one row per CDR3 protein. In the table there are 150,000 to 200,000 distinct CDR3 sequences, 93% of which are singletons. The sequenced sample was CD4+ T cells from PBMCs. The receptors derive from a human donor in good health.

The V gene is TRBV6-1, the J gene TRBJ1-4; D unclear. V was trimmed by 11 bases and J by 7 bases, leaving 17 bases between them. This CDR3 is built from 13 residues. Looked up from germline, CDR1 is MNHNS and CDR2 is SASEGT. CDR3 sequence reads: CAAARGGSEKLFF. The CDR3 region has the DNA TGTGCCGCAGCCCGTGGAGGGAGTGAAAAACTGTTTTTT.

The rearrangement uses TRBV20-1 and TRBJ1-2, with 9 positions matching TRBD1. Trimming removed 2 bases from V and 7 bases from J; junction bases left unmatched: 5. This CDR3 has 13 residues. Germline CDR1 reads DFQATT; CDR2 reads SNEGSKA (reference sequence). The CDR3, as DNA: TGCAGTGCTAGAATTGGGACAGGGCTTGGCTACACCTTC. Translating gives CSARIGTGLGYTF.